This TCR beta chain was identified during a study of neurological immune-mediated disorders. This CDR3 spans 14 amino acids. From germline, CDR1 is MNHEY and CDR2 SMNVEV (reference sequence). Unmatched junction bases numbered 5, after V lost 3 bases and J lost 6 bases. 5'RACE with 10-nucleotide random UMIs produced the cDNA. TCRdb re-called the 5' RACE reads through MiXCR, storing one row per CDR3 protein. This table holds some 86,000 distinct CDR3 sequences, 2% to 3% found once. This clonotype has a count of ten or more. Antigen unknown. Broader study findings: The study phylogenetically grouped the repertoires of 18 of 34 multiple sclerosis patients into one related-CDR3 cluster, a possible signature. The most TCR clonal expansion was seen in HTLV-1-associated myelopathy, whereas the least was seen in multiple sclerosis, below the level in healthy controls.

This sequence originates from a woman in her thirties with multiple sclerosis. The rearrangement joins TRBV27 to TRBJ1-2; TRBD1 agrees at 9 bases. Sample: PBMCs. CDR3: CASSFSTGGDGYTF. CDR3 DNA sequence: TGTGCCAGCAGTTTTTCTACAGGGGGCGATGGCTACACCTTC.